These 28 T cell receptor beta chains share one sample of origin, sequenced in a study of T-cell reconstitution after alpha-beta-depleted transplantation in children (dated by TCRdb to the mid-2010s). Library preparation employed PCR. Sequencing took place on an Illumina HiSeq 2500. To normalize quantification of the TCRbeta repertoire, the TCR libraries were built with molecular barcoding that relied on unique molecular identifiers. TCRdb reran the public reads through fastp at Q25 and MiXCR, keeping productive beta chains. Every CDR3 protein is listed once, alongside the most common genes and DNA of its rows. This sample holds about 610,000 distinct CDR3 sequences; about 10% were observed only once. About 4.3% of the sample is taken by the ten largest. Material: PBMCs from the stem cell graft donor, obtained from the stem cell graft. The source of these receptors is a human donor who donated a stem cell graft to a child with acute myeloid leukemia.

This clonotype was seen at least ten times. J is TRBJ1-2 and V is TRBV15; D unresolved. The germline V gene encodes CDR1 LNHNV and CDR2 YYDKDF (reference sequence). The V end was cut by 0 bases, the J end by 2 bases, with 10 bases between. This CDR3 spans 15 amino acids. CDR3 in DNA: TGTGCCACCAGCAGAGATTTGGAGAGAAACTATGGCTACACCTTC. Translated: CATSRDLERNYGYTF.

This clonotype was seen many times. The gene calls are TRBV5-5 and TRBJ2-1, with D tentatively TRBD2 (6 bases). Between the trimmed V and J ends, which lost 0 bases and 3 bases, there was a span of 19 bases. Germline V gives CDR1 SGHKS, CDR2 YYEKEE (reference sequence). The CDR3 covers 18 residues. The CDR3 reads CASSLVPGGRPGYNEQFF. CDR3 bases: TGTGCCAGCAGCTTGGTTCCTGGAGGGAGACCGGGCTACAATGAGCAGTTCTTC.

The CDR3 bases are TGTGCCAGCAGCGAGGGGCTAGCGGGTTCCCTATACGAGCAGTACTTC. This translates into CASSEGLAGSLYEQYF. This chain links TRBV9 with TRBJ2-7; 8 nucleotides line up with TRBD2. Germline V CDR1 and CDR2: SGDLS, YYNGEE. V was clipped by 3 bases and J by 4 bases; unmatched bases: 12. The CDR3 is made up of 16 amino acids.

Ten or more counts support this clonotype. This chain connects TRBV10-3 to TRBJ2-7; 10 bases agree with TRBD2. Unmatched junction bases numbered 5, after V lost 10 bases and J lost 5 bases. Germline V lookup: CDR1 ENHRY, CDR2 SYGVKD. This CDR3 comprises 12 residues. The CDR3 sequence: CATSGTSDEQYF. In DNA, the CDR3 is TGTGCCACTTCCGGGACTAGCGACGAGCAGTACTTC.

This clonotype was counted ten times or more. The chain is built from TRBV5-6 and TRBJ2-1, with D maybe TRBD1 (6 bases). CDR1 is SGHDT and CDR2 is YYEEEE in the germline V gene. The CDR3 is 14 residues long. V was trimmed by 10 bases and J by 1 base, leaving 15 bases between them. In DNA, the CDR3 is TGTGCCGGGACACTGGCAGGATCCTACAATGAGCAGTTCTTC. Translation: CAGTLAGSYNEQFF.

Many counts were recorded for this clonotype. V is TRBV10-3 and J is TRBJ1-1, with 7 bases identical to TRBD1. Germline trimming cut 8 bases from V and 0 bases from J; bases unmatched to any gene: 0. Germline V CDR1 and CDR2: ENHRY, SYGVKD. This CDR3 is built from 12 residues. CDR3 sequence: CAIGQVNTEAFF. The CDR3 region has the DNA TGTGCCATCGGACAGGTGAACACTGAAGCTTTCTTT.

The chain combines TRBV25-1 with TRBJ1-6; D unclear. Trimming stripped 6 bases from V and 5 bases from J, with 11 bases between. This CDR3 spans 14 amino acids. Germline values: CDR1 MGHDK, CDR2 SYGVNS. The CDR3 bases are TGTGCCAGCAGACGCCGGGCGGATAATTCACCCCTCCACTTT. Residues: CASRRRADNSPLHF.

This clonotype has only a few counts. V usage is TRBV20-1 and J usage is TRBJ2-1, with 12 bases fitting TRBD2. Germline V gene sequence: CDR1 DFQATT, CDR2 SNEGSKA (reference sequence). CDR3 length equals 14 residues. Trimming cost V 6 bases and J 7 bases; bases outside gene matches: 7. CDR3 coding DNA: TGCAGTGCCTATCCGGGACTAGCGGGTAATGAGCAGTTCTTC. Translating gives CSAYPGLAGNEQFF.

Many counts were recorded for this clonotype. The CDR3 spells CASSPGDSGEQYF. Here the CDR3 DNA reads TGTGCCAGCAGTCCAGGGGACAGTGGCGAGCAGTACTTC. V usage is TRBV12-3 or TRBV12-4 and J usage is TRBJ2-7, with TRBD1 identical over 7 bases. J gave up 6 bases and V 5 bases, and 7 bases lay outside the gene matches. The CDR3 spans 13 residues.

The V and J genes are TRBV14 and TRBJ1-2, with a tentative D call TRBD1 (6 bases). The CDR3 loop spans 14 amino acids. Trimming took 0 bases from V and 5 from J, leaving 10 bases between them. Germline values: CDR1 SGHDN, CDR2 FVKESK. The CDR3, as DNA: TGTGCCAGCAGCCAAGACCGGACAGTATATGGCTACACCTTC. Protein sequence: CASSQDRTVYGYTF.

The J gene is TRBJ2-1, the V gene TRBV6-5; 14 bases are a match to TRBD2. Germline V gene sequence: CDR1 MNHEY, CDR2 SVGAGI. The CDR3 runs to 19 residues. V trimming: 2 bases; J trimming: 1 base; junction bases outside the gene matches: 7. The CDR3 nucleotides read TGTGCCAGCAGTTACCGCGGACTAGCGGGAGGCCTATCCTACAATGAGCAGTTCTTC. Translation: CASSYRGLAGGLSYNEQFF.

This clonotype came up a few times. The J gene is TRBJ2-1, the V gene TRBV12-3 or TRBV12-4, with 10 bases fitting TRBD2. Trimming took 1 base from V and 0 from J; bases not matched to a gene: 12. This CDR3 comprises 20 residues. The CDR3 reads CASSLGGAGGPRGSYNEQFF. The CDR3 DNA reads TGTGCCAGCAGTTTAGGCGGAGCGGGAGGGCCCCGGGGCTCCTACAATGAGCAGTTCTTC.

Ten or more counts support this clonotype. The chain combines TRBV27 with TRBJ2-2, with 10 bases that match TRBD1. This CDR3 has 19 amino acids. The trim removed 3 bases at V and 7 bases at J, leaving 17 bases unmatched. Germline CDR1 and CDR2: MNHEY and SMNVEV (reference sequence). CDR3 DNA: TGTGCCAGCAGTTTCCTTTTGCCGGGACAGGGGTTTGTAGGCGGGGAGCTGTTTTTT. This gives the protein CASSFLLPGQGFVGGELFF.

This clonotype has only a few counts. V usage is TRBV4-3 and J usage is TRBJ2-7; D is uncertain. The ends were cut back, 1 base at V and 9 bases at J, with 7 bases in the middle. From germline, CDR1 is LGHNA and CDR2 YSLEER. The CDR3 has 11 amino acids. The CDR3: CASSQGGPQYF. The CDR3 DNA reads TGCGCCAGCAGCCAAGGTGGCCCGCAGTACTTC.

In its sample, this clonotype was seen many times. The V gene is TRBV12-3 or TRBV12-4, the J gene TRBJ2-5; D is ambiguous. This CDR3 has 13 residues. The V and J ends lost 5 bases and 9 bases respectively, with 16 bases between them. The chain's CDR3 is CASSPPWFAAQYF. As DNA, the CDR3 is TGTGCCAGCAGTCCTCCGTGGTTTGCGGCCCAGTACTTC.

The V and J genes are TRBV20-1 and TRBJ1-6; tentative D call: TRBD1 (5 bases). The CDR3 extends over 15 amino acids. The V gene's germline CDR1 is DFQATT and CDR2 SNEGSKA (reference sequence). V was trimmed by 0 bases and J by 5 bases, leaving 11 bases between them. CDR3 loop: CSAREQERDNSPLHF. CDR3 sequence (DNA): TGCAGTGCTAGAGAACAGGAAAGGGATAATTCACCCCTCCACTTT.

The chain is built from TRBV2 and TRBJ1-2; 8 bases match TRBD1. V dropped 6 bases and J dropped 0; count of bases not matched to a gene: 3. The CDR3 length is 14 residues. Per germline, CDR1 SNHLY and CDR2 FYNNEI. The CDR3 DNA sequence: TGTGCCAGCAGGGACAGGGCAGCTAACTATGGCTACACCTTC. Translation: CASRDRAANYGYTF.

This clonotype was counted at least ten times. CDR3 DNA sequence: TGTGCCAGCACCGGGGGGGACGACCCTTTCGGCGAGCAGTACTTC. Translated, it gives CASTGGDDPFGEQYF. The V gene is TRBV6-2 or TRBV6-3, the J gene TRBJ2-7; 8 nucleotides agree with TRBD2. V was clipped by 7 bases and J by 6 bases; unmatched bases: 14. CDR1 and CDR2 (germline): MNHEY, SVGEGT. The CDR3 loop spans 15 amino acids.

This sequence joins TRBV28 and TRBJ2-1, with TRBD2 matching over 10 bases. Germline V lookup: CDR1 MDHEN, CDR2 SYDVKM. The CDR3 extends over 17 amino acids. The junction had 8 bases not matched to a gene; V was cut back by 5 bases and J by 1 base. This chain's CDR3 is CASSQTSGSPSYNEQFF. Here the CDR3 DNA reads TGTGCCAGCAGTCAGACTAGCGGGTCCCCTTCCTACAATGAGCAGTTCTTC.

The CDR3 region is CAGGDHTHPQHF. The CDR3 nucleotides are TGTGCCGGGGGGGACCACACCCACCCCCAGCATTTT. The V and J genes are TRBV19 and TRBJ1-5; a weak D match, TRBD1 (5 bases). V was shortened by 11 bases and J by 10 bases, with 18 bases between the two germline ends. The CDR3 is 12 amino acids. CDR1 is LNHDA, CDR2 SQIVND, per germline (reference sequence).

Many counts were recorded for this clonotype. The chain carries TRBV29-1 and TRBJ2-5; D might be TRBD1 (6 bases). This CDR3 contains 14 residues. From germline, CDR1 is SQVTM and CDR2 ANQGSEA. The ends were cut back, 6 bases at V and 4 bases at J, with 18 bases in the middle. DNA of the CDR3: TGCAGCGTGACCGTACAGGGAAGTCGAGAGACCCAGTACTTC. It translates to CSVTVQGSRETQYF.

This clonotype was found a few times. The chain couples TRBV4-2 to TRBJ2-2; D perhaps matches TRBD2 (6 bases). The germline V gene has CDR1 LGHNA and CDR2 YNFKEQ. The CDR3 totals 16 residues. Trimming removed 4 bases from V and 4 bases from J, with 16 bases in between. CDR3 nucleotides: TGTGCCAGCAGCCCCTTTGGGGGAGGAATCACCGGGGAGCTGTTTTTT. It encodes CASSPFGGGITGELFF.

The chain uses TRBV20-1 and TRBJ1-4, with TRBD1 matching over 7 bases. J gave up 4 bases and V 1 base, and 3 bases lay outside the gene matches. This CDR3 is built from 14 residues. Germline lookup yields CDR1 DFQATT and CDR2 SNEGSKA (reference sequence). The chain's CDR3 is CSARVGTVNEKLFF. The DNA for the CDR3 is TGCAGTGCTAGAGTCGGGACAGTTAATGAAAAACTGTTTTTT.

A note on this clonotype: A read error may produce the germline difference seen at one junction end. This chain joins TRBV20-1 and TRBJ2-1; D unresolved. The germline V gene has CDR1 DFQATT and CDR2 SNEGSKA (reference sequence). The CDR3 runs 13 residues. The CDR3 sequence is CSATTPSYNEQFF. CDR3 coding DNA: TGCAGCGCTACTACCCCGAGTTACAATGAGCAGTTCTTC.

As concerns this clonotype: Germline and junction disagree at one end, which may indicate a read error. V usage is TRBV4-1 and J usage is TRBJ2-5; tentative D call: TRBD2 (6 bases). The CDR3 has 17 residues. The germline V gene encodes CDR1 MGHRA and CDR2 YSYEKL. The CDR3 loop is CASSPGVRDGTQETQYF. The CDR3 DNA reads TGTGCCAGCAGCCCCGGGGTGCGGGACGGGACTCAAGAGACCCAGTACTTC.

This chain connects TRBV7-9 to TRBJ2-1; a possible D gene is TRBD1 (6 bases). The CDR3 is made up of 14 amino acids. Between the trimmed V and J ends, which lost 4 bases and 7 bases, there was a span of 14 bases. Per germline, CDR1 SEHNR and CDR2 FQNEAQ (reference sequence). The CDR3 protein is CASSSQQGGNEQFF. The CDR3 DNA reads TGTGCCAGCAGCTCCCAACAGGGCGGGAATGAGCAGTTCTTC.

The rearrangement joins TRBV7-9 to TRBJ2-1; 13 nucleotides line up with TRBD2. The CDR3 consists of 17 residues. After removal of 6 bases from V and 3 bases from J, the junction contained 8 bases not matched to a gene. Germline loops: CDR1 SEHNR, CDR2 FQNEAQ (reference sequence). The CDR3 DNA is TGTGCCAGCAGTCCCGGGACTAGCGGGACGGTCTACAATGAGCAGTTCTTC. The encoded protein is CASSPGTSGTVYNEQFF.

The chain couples TRBV30 to TRBJ2-7; the D call may be TRBD1 or TRBD2 (7 bases each). Germline values: CDR1 GTSNPN, CDR2 SVGIG (reference sequence). The CDR3 has 14 residues. V was pared by 5 bases and J by 1 base, with 15 bases between. The DNA of the CDR3 is TGTGCCTGGGACCAGGGGGGGAATTCCTACGAGCAGTACTTC. It encodes CAWDQGGNSYEQYF.